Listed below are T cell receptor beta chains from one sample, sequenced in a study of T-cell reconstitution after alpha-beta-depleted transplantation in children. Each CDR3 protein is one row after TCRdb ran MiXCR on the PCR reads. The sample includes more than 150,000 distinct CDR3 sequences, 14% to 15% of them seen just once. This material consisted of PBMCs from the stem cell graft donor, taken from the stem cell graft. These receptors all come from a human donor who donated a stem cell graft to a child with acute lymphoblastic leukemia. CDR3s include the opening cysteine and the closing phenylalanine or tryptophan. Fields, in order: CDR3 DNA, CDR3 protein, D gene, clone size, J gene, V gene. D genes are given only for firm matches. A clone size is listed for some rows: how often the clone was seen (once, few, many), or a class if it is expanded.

TGTGCCAGCAGCACCCTTAAAGGGGGCGTTGGAAACACCGGGGAGCTGTTTTTT,CASSTLKGGVGNTGELFF,TRBD1,many,TRBJ2-2,TRBV11-1
TGCGCCAGCAGGGGACAGGCCAACAATGAAAAACTGTTTTTT,CASRGQANNEKLFF,TRBD1,.,TRBJ1-4,TRBV10-2
TGTGCCAGCAGCTCTTCCTTGGGTTCGTCCAATGAGCAGTTCTTC,CASSSSLGSSNEQFF,.,many,TRBJ2-1,TRBV7-2
TGTGCCAGCAGCCAAGACAGGCTAGCGGGAACGTATTTT,CASSQDRLAGTYF,TRBD2,once,TRBJ2-3,TRBV3-1
TGCGCCAGCAGCCGAGGACAGGGTAATCAGCCCCAGCATTTT,CASSRGQGNQPQHF,TRBD1,many,TRBJ1-5,TRBV4-1
TGCAGTGCTAGTACGACAGGGTTTGGTGGCTACACCTTC,CSASTTGFGGYTF,TRBD1,few,TRBJ1-2,TRBV20-1
TGCGCCAGCAGCTCGACAGGGAATGAAGTCTACGAGCAGTACTTC,CASSSTGNEVYEQYF,TRBD1,many,TRBJ2-7,TRBV5-1
TGTGCCAGCAGCAGAGAGGCTTACGAGCAGTACTTC,CASSREAYEQYF,.,many,TRBJ2-7,TRBV7-9
TGCAGTGCTAGAGGAGGGGACAGGGAAAACACTGAATCTTTCTTT,CSARGGDRENTESFF,TRBD1,.,TRBJ1-1,TRBV20-1
TGTGCCAGCAGCTTGCCGAATAAGTACAATGAGCAGTTCTTC,CASSLPNKYNEQFF,.,few,TRBJ2-1,TRBV7-9
TGCAGCGTTGGGGGTGGCTTCGGTGGGCAGTTCTTC,CSVGGGFGGQFF,.,many,TRBJ2-1,TRBV29-1
TGTGCCAGCAGCTCGTTAAACAGGGGTGAGGGCTACGAGCAGTACTTC,CASSSLNRGEGYEQYF,TRBD1,.,TRBJ2-7,TRBV5-4
TGTGCCATCAGTGAGTCCCCCCTAGCGGGGGAAACTTACGAGCAGTACTTC,CAISESPLAGETYEQYF,TRBD2,many,TRBJ2-7,TRBV10-3
TGTGCCAGCACCCTACTCGAAAGGGATGAGCAGTTCTTC,CASTLLERDEQFF,.,many,TRBJ2-1,TRBV11-1
TGTGCCATCAGTGGAAACAGCCAGAACACTGAAGCTTTCTTT,CAISGNSQNTEAFF,.,many,TRBJ1-1,TRBV10-3
TGCAGCGTTGACACTAGCGGGAGGGGGGAGACCCAGTACTTC,CSVDTSGRGETQYF,TRBD2,many,TRBJ2-5,TRBV29-1
TGCAGCGTTGCAATGGCGGAAAAGTCCTACAATGAGCAGTTCTTC,CSVAMAEKSYNEQFF,.,many,TRBJ2-1,TRBV29-1
TGTGCCAGCAGCTTAGACGGGGCGGGAAACAATGAGCAGTTCTTC,CASSLDGAGNNEQFF,.,many,TRBJ2-1,TRBV11-2
TGTGCCAGCAGTGAATTGGGCGTTTTAACCGGGGAGCTGTTTTTT,CASSELGVLTGELFF,.,once,TRBJ2-2,TRBV2
TGCGCCAGCAGCTTGGTTCTGGCTGGGGCCAACGTCCTGACTTTC,CASSLVLAGANVLTF,.,.,TRBJ2-6,TRBV5-1
TGCGCCAGCAGACCCGGGACCGCTTCCTACGAGCAGTACTTC,CASRPGTASYEQYF,.,many,TRBJ2-7,TRBV5-1
TGTGCCAGCAGCGGGTCCTATAGCAATCAGCCCCAGCATTTT,CASSGSYSNQPQHF,.,many,TRBJ1-5,TRBV5-5
TGTGCCACAAGGGCGCCCCGCTATGGCTACACCTTC,CATRAPRYGYTF,.,.,TRBJ1-2,TRBV30
TGTGCCAGCAGGCAGTATAGCGGGAGGCTAAGGTCCTACGAGCAGTACTTC,CASRQYSGRLRSYEQYF,TRBD2,few,TRBJ2-7,TRBV3-1
TGTGCTAGCAGCTTAGCTAGCGGGACCCCGTATACGCAGTATTTT,CASSLASGTPYTQYF,TRBD2,few,TRBJ2-3,TRBV7-7
TGCAGCGCCGGACAGGTCCCCTACGAGCAGTACTTC,CSAGQVPYEQYF,TRBD1,.,TRBJ2-7,TRBV29-1
TGTGCCAGCAGCCGAACCGAGACAGGGAGGGGAAACACCATATATTTT,CASSRTETGRGNTIYF,TRBD1,many,TRBJ1-3,TRBV6-5
TGTGCCATCAGTGGAACAGGGGCGGTCCAGCCCCAGCATTTT,CAISGTGAVQPQHF,TRBD1,many,TRBJ1-5,TRBV10-3
TGCAGCGTTGATACACCGGGACAGGGGGCAGGGGCTTTCTTT,CSVDTPGQGAGAFF,TRBD1,few,TRBJ1-1,TRBV29-1
TGTGCCAGCTCACCAGGGGCTGCCGCTAACTATGGCTACACCTTC,CASSPGAAANYGYTF,.,.,TRBJ1-2,TRBV18
TGTGCCAGCAGCCCTCTATGGAAAGCGGAGACCCAGTACTTC,CASSPLWKAETQYF,.,once,TRBJ2-5,TRBV11-3
TGTGCCAGCAGTTTGTCGAACGCCTATGGCTACACCTTC,CASSLSNAYGYTF,.,many,TRBJ1-2,TRBV12-3/TRBV12-4
TGTGCCAGCAGCTTAGCAGCAGACAATCAGCCCCAGCATTTT,CASSLAADNQPQHF,.,many,TRBJ1-5,TRBV7-2
TGTGCCTGGAGTGCTGCGGGGGGGCAGTACTTC,CAWSAAGGQYF,TRBD2,few,TRBJ2-7,TRBV30
TGTGCCAGCAGCTTAGAAGGGGAACCCTACAATGAGCAGTTCTTC,CASSLEGEPYNEQFF,.,many,TRBJ2-1,TRBV11-2
TGCGCCAGCAGCTTGGCCCCAGGGACGAACACTGAAGCTTTCTTT,CASSLAPGTNTEAFF,.,many,TRBJ1-1,TRBV5-1
TGTGCCAGCAGTTCAATAGACAGGTTATCCTACAATGAGCAGTTCTTC,CASSSIDRLSYNEQFF,.,many,TRBJ2-1,TRBV28
TGTGCCAGCAGTTTAAGCGAGTGGGGGGCTAGCGGGAGCAATGAGCAGTTCTTC,CASSLSEWGASGSNEQFF,TRBD2,many,TRBJ2-1,TRBV12-3/TRBV12-4
TGCGCCAGCAGCTTGGACCGGTGGGGAGGGGCAGACTATGGCTACACCTTC,CASSLDRWGGADYGYTF,.,many,TRBJ1-2,TRBV5-1
TGCAGTGCTGGAGCGGGAGGGTTCTCTGGGGCCAACGTCCTGACTTTC,CSAGAGGFSGANVLTF,TRBD2,many,TRBJ2-6,TRBV20-1
TGCGCCAGCAGCTTGGGAAAAGGACTTGAGGAGTTCTTC,CASSLGKGLEEFF,.,many,TRBJ2-1,TRBV5-1
TGCGCCAGCAGCTTGGCGGGGCAGAAGGAGCAGCCCCAGCATTTT,CASSLAGQKEQPQHF,.,many,TRBJ1-5,TRBV5-1
TGTGCCAGCAGCTTTACAGGGGGTGGAACCGGGGAGCTGTTTTTT,CASSFTGGGTGELFF,TRBD1,few,TRBJ2-2,TRBV11-2
TGCAGTGCTCTAGGGGCACTAGCGGGCCGAATTTCCTACAATGAGCAGTTCTTC,CSALGALAGRISYNEQFF,TRBD2,many,TRBJ2-1,TRBV20-1
TGCAGCGTCTCGAGGGGATCAACTAATGAAAAACTGTTTTTT,CSVSRGSTNEKLFF,.,many,TRBJ1-4,TRBV29-1
TGTGCCAGCAGCTTAGCAGGTAGCGGGAGACGGAACGAGCAGTACTTC,CASSLAGSGRRNEQYF,TRBD2,many,TRBJ2-7,TRBV7-8